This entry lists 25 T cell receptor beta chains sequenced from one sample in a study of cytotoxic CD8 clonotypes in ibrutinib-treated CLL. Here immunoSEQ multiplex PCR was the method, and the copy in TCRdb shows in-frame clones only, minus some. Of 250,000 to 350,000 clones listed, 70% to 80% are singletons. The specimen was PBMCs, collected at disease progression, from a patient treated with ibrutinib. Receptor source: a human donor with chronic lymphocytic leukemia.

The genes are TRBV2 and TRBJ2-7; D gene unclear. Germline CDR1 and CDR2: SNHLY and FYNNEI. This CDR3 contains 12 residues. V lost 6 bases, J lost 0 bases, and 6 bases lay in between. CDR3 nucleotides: TGTGCCAGCAGGTGGATCTCCTACGAGCAGTACTTC. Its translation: CASRWISYEQYF.

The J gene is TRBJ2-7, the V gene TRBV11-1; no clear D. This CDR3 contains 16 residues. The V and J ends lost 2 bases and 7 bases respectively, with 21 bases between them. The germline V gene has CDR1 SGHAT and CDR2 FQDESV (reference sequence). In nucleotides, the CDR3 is TGTGCCAGCAGCTTAACCCCGGTGACCCGGCCACGGGAGCAGTACTTC. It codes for CASSLTPVTRPREQYF.

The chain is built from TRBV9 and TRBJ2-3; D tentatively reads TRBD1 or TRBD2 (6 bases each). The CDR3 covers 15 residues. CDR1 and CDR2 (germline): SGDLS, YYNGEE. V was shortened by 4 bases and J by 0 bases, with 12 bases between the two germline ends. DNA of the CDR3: TGTGCCAGCAGCCAAACAGGGACTAGCACAGATACGCAGTATTTT. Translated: CASSQTGTSTDTQYF.

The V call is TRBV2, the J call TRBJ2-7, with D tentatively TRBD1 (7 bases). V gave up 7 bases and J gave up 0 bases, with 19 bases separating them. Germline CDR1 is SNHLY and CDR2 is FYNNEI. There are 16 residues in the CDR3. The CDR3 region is CASKRGGTESSYEQYF. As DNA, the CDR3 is TGTGCCAGCAAAAGAGGGGGGACAGAGAGCTCCTACGAGCAGTACTTC.

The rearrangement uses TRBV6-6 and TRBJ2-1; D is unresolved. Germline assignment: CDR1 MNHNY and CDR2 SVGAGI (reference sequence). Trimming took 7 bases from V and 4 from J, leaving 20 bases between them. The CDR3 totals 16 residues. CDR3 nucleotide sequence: TGTGCCAGCACCCTTAGGCCCGGCACCCTTTACAATGAGCAGTTCTTC. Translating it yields CASTLRPGTLYNEQFF.

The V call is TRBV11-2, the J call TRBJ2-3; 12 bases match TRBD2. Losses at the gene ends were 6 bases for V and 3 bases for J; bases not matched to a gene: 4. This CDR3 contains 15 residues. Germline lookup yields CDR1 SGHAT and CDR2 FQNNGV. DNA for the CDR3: TGTGCCAGCAGACAGACTAGCGGGAGTACAGATACGCAGTATTTT. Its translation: CASRQTSGSTDTQYF.

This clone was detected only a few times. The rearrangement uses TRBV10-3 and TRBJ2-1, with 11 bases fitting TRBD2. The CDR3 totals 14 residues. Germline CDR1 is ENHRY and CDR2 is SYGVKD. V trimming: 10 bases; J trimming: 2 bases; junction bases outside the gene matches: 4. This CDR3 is CATRLAGPYNEQFF. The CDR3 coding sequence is TGTGCCACCCGACTAGCGGGACCCTACAATGAGCAGTTCTTC.

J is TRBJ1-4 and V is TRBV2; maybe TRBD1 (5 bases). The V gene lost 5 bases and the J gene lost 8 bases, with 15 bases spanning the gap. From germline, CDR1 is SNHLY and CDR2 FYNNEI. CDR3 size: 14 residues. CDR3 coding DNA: TGTGCCAGCAGTTCAGGGTTAGTAGGCGAAAAACTGTTTTTT. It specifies CASSSGLVGEKLFF.

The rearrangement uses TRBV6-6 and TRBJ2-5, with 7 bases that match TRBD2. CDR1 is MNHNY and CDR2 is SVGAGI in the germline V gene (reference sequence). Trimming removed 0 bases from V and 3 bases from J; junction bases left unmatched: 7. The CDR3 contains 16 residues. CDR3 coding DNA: TGTGCCAGCAGTTACTCGACGCGGGGGAGGAAAGAGACCCAGTACTTC. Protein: CASSYSTRGRKETQYF.

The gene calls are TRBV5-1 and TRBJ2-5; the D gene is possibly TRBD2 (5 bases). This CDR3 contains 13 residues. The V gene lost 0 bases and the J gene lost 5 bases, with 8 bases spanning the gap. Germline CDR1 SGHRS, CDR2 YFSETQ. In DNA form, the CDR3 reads TGCGCCAGCAGCTTGGGGACTCGGGAGACCCAGTACTTC. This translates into CASSLGTRETQYF. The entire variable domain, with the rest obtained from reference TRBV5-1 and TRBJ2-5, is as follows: KAGVTQTPRYLIKTRGQQVTLSCSPISGHRSVSWYQQTPGQGLQFLFEYFSETQRNKGNFPGRFSGRQFSNSRSEMNVSTLELGDSALYLCASSLGTRETQYFGPGTRLLVL.

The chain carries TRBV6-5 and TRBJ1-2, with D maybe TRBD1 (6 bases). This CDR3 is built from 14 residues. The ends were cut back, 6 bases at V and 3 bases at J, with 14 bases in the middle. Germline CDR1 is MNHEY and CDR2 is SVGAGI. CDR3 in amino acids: CASSHRVDYYGYTF. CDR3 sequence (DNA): TGTGCCAGCAGCCACAGGGTGGATTACTATGGCTACACCTTC.

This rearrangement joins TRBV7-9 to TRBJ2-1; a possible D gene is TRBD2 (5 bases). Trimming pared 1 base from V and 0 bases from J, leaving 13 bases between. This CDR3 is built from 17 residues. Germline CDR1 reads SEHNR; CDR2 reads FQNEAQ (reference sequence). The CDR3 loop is CASSLEVASSSYNEQFF. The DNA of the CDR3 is TGTGCCAGCAGCTTAGAGGTAGCGTCTAGCTCCTACAATGAGCAGTTCTTC.

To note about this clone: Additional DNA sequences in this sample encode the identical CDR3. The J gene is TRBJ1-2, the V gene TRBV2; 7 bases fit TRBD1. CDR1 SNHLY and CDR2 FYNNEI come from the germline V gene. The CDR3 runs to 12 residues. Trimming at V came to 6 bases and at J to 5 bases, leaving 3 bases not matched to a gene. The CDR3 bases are TGTGCCAGCAGAGGGACAGCGTATGGCTACACCTTC. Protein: CASRGTAYGYTF.

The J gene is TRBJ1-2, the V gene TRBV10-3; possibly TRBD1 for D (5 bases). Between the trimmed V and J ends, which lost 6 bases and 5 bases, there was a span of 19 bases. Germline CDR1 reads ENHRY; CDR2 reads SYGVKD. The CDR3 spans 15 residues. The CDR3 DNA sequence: TGTGCCATCAGCGACAGACTAAGAGGGTTATATGGCTACACCTTC. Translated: CAISDRLRGLYGYTF.

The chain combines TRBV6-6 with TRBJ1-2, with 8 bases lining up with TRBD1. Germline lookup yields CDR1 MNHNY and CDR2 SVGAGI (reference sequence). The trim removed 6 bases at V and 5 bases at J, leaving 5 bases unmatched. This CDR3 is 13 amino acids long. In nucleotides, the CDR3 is TGTGCCAGCAGCCCGGGACAGGCGTATGGCTACACCTTC. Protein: CASSPGQAYGYTF.

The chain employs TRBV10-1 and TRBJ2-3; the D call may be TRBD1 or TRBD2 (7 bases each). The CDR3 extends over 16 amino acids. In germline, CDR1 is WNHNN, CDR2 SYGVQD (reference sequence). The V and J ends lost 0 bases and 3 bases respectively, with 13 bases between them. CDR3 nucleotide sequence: TGCGCCAGCAGTGAGTCTGGCAGGGGGGGAACAGATACGCAGTATTTT. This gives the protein CASSESGRGGTDTQYF.

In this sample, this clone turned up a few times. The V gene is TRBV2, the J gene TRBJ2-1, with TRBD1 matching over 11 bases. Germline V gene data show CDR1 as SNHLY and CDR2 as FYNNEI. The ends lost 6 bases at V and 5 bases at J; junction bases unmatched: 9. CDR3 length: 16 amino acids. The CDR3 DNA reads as TGTGCCAGCAGCCCAAGGACAGGGGGCAAGCACAATGAGCAGTTCTTC. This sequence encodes CASSPRTGGKHNEQFF. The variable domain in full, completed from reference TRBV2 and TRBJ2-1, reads EPEVTQTPSHQVTQMGQEVILRCVPISNHLYFYWYRQILGQKVEFLVSFYNNEISEKSEIFDDQFSVERPDGSNFTLKIRSTKLEDSAMYFCASSPRTGGKHNEQFFGPGTRLTVL.

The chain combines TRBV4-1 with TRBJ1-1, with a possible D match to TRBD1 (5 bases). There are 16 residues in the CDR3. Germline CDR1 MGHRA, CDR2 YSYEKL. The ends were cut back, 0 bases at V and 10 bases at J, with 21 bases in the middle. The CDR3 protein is CASSQEGPGGALGAFF. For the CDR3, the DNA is TGCGCCAGCAGCCAAGAGGGGCCCGGAGGGGCCCTGGGAGCTTTCTTT.

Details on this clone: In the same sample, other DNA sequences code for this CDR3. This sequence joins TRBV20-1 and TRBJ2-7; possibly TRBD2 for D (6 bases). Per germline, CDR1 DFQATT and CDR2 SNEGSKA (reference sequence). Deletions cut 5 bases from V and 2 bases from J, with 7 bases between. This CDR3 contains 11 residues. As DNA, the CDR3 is TGCAGTGCTTCGGGGGCCTACGAGCAGTACTTC. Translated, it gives CSASGAYEQYF.

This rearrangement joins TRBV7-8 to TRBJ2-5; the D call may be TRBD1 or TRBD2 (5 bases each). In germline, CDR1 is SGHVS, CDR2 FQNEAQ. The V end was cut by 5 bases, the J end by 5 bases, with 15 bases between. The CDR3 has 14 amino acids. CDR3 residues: CASSQRWGLETQYF. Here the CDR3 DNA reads TGTGCCAGCAGCCAACGGTGGGGGTTGGAGACCCAGTACTTC.

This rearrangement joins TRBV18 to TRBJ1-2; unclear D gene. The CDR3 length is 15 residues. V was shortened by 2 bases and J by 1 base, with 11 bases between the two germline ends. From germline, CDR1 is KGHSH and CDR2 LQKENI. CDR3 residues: CASSPDRGNNYGYTF. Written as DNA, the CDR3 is TGTGCCAGCTCACCAGACCGAGGGAATAACTATGGCTACACCTTC.

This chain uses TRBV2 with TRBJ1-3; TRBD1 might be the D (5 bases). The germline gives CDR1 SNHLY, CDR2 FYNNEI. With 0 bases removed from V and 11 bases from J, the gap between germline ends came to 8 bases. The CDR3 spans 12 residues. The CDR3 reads CASSEARDPIYF. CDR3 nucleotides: TGTGCCAGCAGTGAAGCCCGGGACCCCATATATTTT.

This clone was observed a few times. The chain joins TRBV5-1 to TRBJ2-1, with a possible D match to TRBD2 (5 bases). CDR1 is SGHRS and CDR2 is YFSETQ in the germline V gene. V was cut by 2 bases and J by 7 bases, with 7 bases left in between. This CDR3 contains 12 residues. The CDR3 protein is CASSFPGNEQFF. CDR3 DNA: TGCGCCAGCAGCTTCCCGGGGAATGAGCAGTTCTTC.

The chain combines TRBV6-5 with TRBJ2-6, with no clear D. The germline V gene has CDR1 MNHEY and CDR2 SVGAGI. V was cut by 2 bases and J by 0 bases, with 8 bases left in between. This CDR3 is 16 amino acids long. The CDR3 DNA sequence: TGTGCCAGCAGTTACGGGTATCCCTCTGGGGCCAACGTCCTGACTTTC. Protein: CASSYGYPSGANVLTF.

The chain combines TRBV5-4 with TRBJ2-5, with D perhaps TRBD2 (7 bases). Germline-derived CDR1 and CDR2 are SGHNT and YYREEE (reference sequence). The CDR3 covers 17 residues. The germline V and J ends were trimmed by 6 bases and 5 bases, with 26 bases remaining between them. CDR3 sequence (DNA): TGTGCCAGCACCGATTCTGGGGGGGCACTAGGTCGGGAGACCCAGTACTTC. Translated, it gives CASTDSGGALGRETQYF.